This T cell receptor (beta chain) was identified in a study of T cells in Graves' hyperthyroidism and ophthalmopathy. The overall study: Peripheral blood collection took place at initial diagnosis, before any treatment.

No ophthalmopathy progression within 18 months constituted stable Graves' hyperthyroidism. Diagnosis rested on symptoms, serum thyroxine and TRAb, thyroid ultrasound, and orbital computed tomography. It was RNA transcripts that yielded the amplified TCR beta CDR3 regions. Primed by the HTBI set, a first-round RT-PCR was run on the TCR CDR3. TCRdb reprocessed the multiplex PCR reads via MiXCR and lists one record per CDR3 protein. The data hold some 500,000 distinct CDR3 sequences, with 13% to 15% observed a single time. The germline CDR1 and CDR2 sequences are SNHLY and FYNNEI. This CDR3 spans 12 amino acids. V lost 7 bases to trimming and J lost 12 bases, with 16 bases between them. This clonotype has ten or more counts. What it binds is not known. Findings and caveats of the study: Within blood appeared most thyroid clonotypes that had expanded above 0.001.

This receptor was obtained from a young woman with Graves' hyperthyroidism. The sequenced sample was blood. This chain connects TRBV2 to TRBJ2-1; weak D call: TRBD2 (5 bases). CDR3 DNA: TGTGCCAGCAAGGGAGCGAGCAGTCGGCAGTTCTTC. Translating it yields CASKGASSRQFF.